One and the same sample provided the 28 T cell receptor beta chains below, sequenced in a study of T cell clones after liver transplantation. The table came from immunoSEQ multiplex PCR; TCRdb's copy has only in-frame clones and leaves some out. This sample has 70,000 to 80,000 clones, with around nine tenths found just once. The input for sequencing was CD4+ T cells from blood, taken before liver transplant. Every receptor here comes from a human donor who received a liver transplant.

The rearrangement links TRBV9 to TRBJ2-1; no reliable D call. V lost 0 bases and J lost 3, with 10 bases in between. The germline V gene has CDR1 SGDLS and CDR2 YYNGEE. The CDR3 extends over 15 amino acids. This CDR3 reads CASSVAASGYNEQFF. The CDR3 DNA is TGTGCCAGCAGCGTAGCCGCTAGTGGCTACAATGAGCAGTTCTTC.

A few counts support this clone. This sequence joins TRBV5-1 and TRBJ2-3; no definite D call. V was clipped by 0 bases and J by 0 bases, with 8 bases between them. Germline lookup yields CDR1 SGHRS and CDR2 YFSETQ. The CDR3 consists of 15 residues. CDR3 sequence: CASSLEAASTDTQYF. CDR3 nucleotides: TGCGCCAGCAGCTTGGAGGCTGCTAGCACAGATACGCAGTATTTT.

DNA for the CDR3: TGTGCCAGTACCCCGGCGGACACCTACAATGAGCAGTTCTTC. Its protein is CASTPADTYNEQFF. The chain employs TRBV19 and TRBJ2-1; tentative D call: TRBD1 (5 bases). Germline values: CDR1 LNHDA, CDR2 SQIVND (reference sequence). The CDR3 is 14 amino acids. V shed 7 bases and J shed 2 bases, with 12 bases lying between them.

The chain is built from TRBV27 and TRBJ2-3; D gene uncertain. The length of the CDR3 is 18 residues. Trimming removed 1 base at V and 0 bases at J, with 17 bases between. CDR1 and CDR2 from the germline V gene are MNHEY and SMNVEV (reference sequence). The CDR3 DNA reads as TGTGCCAGCAGTTTATACGCCCGGACCGCCAAGAGCACAGATACGCAGTATTTT. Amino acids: CASSLYARTAKSTDTQYF.

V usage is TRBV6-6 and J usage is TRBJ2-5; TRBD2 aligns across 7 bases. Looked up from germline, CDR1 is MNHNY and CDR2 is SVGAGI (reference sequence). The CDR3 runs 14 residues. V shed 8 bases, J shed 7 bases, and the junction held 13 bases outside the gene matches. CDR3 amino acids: CASVSSGPRVTQYF. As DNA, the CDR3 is TGTGCCAGCGTTTCTAGCGGTCCCAGGGTGACCCAGTACTTC.

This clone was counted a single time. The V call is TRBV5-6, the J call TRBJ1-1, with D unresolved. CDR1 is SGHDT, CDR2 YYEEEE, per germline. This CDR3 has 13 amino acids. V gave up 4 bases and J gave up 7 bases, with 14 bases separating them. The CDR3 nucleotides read TGTGCCAGCAGCCCGGACGCGGTAGGTGAAGCTTTCTTT. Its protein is CASSPDAVGEAFF.

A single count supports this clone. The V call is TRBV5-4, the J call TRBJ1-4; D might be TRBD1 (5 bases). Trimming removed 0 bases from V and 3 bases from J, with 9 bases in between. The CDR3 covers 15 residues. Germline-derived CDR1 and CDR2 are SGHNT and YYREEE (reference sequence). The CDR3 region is CASSLVPGPNEKLFF. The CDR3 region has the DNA TGTGCCAGCAGCTTGGTTCCAGGGCCTAATGAAAAACTGTTTTTT.

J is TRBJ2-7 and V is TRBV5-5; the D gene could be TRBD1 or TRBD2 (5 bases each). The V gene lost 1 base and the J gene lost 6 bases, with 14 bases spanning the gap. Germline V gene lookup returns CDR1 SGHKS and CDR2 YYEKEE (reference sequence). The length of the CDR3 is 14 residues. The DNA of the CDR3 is TGTGCCAGCAGCTTGATTTTTTGGGGGAGCGAGCAGTACTTC. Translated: CASSLIFWGSEQYF.

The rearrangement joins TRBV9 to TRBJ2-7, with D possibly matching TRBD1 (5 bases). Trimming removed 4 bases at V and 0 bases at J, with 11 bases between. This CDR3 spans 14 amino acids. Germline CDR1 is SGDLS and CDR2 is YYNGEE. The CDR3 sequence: CASSPDGASYEQYF. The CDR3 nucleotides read TGTGCCAGCAGCCCGGATGGGGCCTCCTACGAGCAGTACTTC.

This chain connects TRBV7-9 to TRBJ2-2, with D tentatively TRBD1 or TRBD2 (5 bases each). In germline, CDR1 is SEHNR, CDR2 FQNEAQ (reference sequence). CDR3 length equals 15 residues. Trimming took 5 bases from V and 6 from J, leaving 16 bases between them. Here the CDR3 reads CASSHRDLGPGELFF. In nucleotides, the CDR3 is TGTGCCAGCAGCCACCGGGACCTGGGTCCCGGGGAGCTGTTTTTT.

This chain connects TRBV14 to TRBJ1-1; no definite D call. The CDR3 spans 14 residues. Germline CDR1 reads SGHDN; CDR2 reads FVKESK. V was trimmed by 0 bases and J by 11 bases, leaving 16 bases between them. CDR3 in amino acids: CASSQDRVGPGAFF. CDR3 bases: TGTGCCAGCAGCCAAGATCGAGTAGGACCCGGTGCTTTCTTT.

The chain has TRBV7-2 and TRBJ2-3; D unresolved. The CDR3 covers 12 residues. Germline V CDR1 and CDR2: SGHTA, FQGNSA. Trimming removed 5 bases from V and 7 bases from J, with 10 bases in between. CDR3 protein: CASSQRHNTQYF. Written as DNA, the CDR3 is TGTGCCAGCAGCCAAAGACATAATACGCAGTATTTT. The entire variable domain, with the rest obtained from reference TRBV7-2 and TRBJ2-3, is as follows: GAGVSQSPSNKVTEKGKDVELRCDPISGHTALYWYRQSLGQGLEFLIYFQGNSAPDKSGLPSDRFSAERTGGSVSTLTIQRTQQEDSAVYLCASSQRHNTQYFGPGTRLTVL.

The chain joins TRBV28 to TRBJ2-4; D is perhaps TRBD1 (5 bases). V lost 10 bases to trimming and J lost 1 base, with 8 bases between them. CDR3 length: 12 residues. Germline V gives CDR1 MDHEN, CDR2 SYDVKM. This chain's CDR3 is CATRVAKNIQYF. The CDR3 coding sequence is TGTGCCACCAGGGTGGCCAAAAACATTCAGTACTTC. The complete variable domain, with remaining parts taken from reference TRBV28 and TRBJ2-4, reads DVKVTQSSRYLVKRTGEKVFLECVQDMDHENMFWYRQDPGLGLRLIYFSYDVKMKEKGDIPEGYSVSREKKERFSLILESASTNQTSMYLCATRVAKNIQYFGAGTRLSVL.

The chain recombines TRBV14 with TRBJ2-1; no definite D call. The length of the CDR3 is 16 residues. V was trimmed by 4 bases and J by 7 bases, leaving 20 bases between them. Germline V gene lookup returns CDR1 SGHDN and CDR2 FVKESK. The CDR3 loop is CASSPPQIAGKNEQFF. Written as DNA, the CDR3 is TGTGCCAGCAGCCCCCCGCAGATAGCTGGGAAAAATGAGCAGTTCTTC.

CDR3 bases: TGTGCCAGCAGCACGAGGACAGGGGCCACCCTGGGGGAGCAGTTCTTC. It encodes CASSTRTGATLGEQFF. The chain combines TRBV5-8 with TRBJ2-1, with 9 bases fitting TRBD1. The germline CDR1 and CDR2 sequences are SGHTS and YDEGEE. There are 16 residues in the CDR3. Unmatched junction bases numbered 15, after V lost 4 bases and J lost 10 bases.

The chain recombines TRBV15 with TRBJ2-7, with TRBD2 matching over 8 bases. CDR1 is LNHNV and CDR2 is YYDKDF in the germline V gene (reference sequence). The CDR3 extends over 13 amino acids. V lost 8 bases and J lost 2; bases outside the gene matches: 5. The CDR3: CATGGGRTYEQYF. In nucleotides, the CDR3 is TGTGCCACCGGGGGCGGGAGGACCTACGAGCAGTACTTC.

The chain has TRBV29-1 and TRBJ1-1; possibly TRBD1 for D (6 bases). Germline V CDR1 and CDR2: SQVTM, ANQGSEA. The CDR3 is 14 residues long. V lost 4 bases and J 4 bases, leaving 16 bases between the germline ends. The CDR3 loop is CSVVTGAGATEAFF. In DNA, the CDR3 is TGCAGCGTTGTCACCGGGGCAGGGGCCACTGAAGCTTTCTTT.

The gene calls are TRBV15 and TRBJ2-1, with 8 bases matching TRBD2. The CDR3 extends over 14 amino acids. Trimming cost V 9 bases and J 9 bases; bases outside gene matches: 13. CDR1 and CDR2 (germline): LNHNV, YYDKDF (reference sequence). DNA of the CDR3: TGTGCCACTGCCCTCACGGGAGGGCCAGGTGAGCAGTTCTTC. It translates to CATALTGGPGEQFF.

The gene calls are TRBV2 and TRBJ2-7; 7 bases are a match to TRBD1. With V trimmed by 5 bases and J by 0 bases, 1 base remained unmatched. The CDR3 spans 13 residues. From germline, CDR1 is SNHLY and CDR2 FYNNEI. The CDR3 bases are TGTGCCAGCAGTTCAGGGGGCTCCTACGAGCAGTACTTC. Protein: CASSSGGSYEQYF. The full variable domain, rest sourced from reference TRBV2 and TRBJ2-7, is EPEVTQTPSHQVTQMGQEVILRCVPISNHLYFYWYRQILGQKVEFLVSFYNNEISEKSEIFDDQFSVERPDGSNFTLKIRSTKLEDSAMYFCASSSGGSYEQYFGPGTRLTVT.

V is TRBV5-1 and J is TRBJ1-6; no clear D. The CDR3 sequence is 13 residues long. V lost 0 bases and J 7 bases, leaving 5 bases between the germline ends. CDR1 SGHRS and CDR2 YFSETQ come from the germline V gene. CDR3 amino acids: CASSLDQNSPLHF. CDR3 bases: TGCGCCAGCAGCTTGGACCAAAATTCACCCCTCCACTTT.

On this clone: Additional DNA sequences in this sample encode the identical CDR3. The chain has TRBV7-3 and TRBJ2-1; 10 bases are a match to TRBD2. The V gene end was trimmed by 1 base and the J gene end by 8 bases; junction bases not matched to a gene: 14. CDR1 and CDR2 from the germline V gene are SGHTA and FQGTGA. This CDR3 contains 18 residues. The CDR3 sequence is CASSLRPPAGGSSHEQFF. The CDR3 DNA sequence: TGTGCCAGCAGCTTAAGGCCCCCAGCGGGAGGGTCCAGCCATGAGCAGTTCTTC. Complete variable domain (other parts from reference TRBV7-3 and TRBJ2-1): GAGVSQTPSNKVTEKGKYVELRCDPISGHTALYWYRQSLGQGPEFLIYFQGTGAADDSGLPNDRFFAVRPEGSVSTLKIQRTERGDSAVYLCASSLRPPAGGSSHEQFFGPGTRLTVL.

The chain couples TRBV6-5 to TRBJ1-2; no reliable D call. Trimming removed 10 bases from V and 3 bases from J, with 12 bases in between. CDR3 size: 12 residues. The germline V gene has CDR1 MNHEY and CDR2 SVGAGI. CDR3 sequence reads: CATSRTDYGYTF. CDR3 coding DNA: TGTGCCACAAGTAGGACGGACTATGGCTACACCTTC.

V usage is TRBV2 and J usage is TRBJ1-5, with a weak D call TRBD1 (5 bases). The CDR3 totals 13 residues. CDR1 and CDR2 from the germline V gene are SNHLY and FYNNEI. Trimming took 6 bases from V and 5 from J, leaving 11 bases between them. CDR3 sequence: CASSRGGDQPQHF. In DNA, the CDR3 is TGTGCCAGCAGCCGGGGGGGGGATCAGCCCCAGCATTTT.

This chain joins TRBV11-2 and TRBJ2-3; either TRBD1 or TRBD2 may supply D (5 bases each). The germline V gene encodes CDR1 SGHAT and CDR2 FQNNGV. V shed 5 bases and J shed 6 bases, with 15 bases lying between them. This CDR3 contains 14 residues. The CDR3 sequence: CASSVGPRSDTQYF. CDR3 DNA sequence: TGTGCCAGCAGCGTGGGACCCCGTTCCGATACGCAGTATTTT.

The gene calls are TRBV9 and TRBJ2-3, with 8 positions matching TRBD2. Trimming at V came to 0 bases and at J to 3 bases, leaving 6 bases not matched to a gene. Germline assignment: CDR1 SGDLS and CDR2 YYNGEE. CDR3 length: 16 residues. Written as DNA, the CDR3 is TGTGCCAGCAGCGTAGAACCTAGCGGGCGAACAGATACGCAGTATTTT. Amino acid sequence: CASSVEPSGRTDTQYF.

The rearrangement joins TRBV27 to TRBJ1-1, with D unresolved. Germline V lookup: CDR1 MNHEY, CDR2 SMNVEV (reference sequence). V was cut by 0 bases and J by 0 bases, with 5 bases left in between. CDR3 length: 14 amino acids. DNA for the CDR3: TGTGCCAGCAGTTTATCGTACATGAACACTGAAGCTTTCTTT. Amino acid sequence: CASSLSYMNTEAFF.

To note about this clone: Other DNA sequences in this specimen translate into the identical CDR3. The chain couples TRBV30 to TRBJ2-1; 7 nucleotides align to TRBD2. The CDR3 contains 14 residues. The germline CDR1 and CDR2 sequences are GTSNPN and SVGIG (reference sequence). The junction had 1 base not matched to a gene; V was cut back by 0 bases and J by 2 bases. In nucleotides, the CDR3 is TGTGCCTGGAGTGTGAGCGGGACCTACAATGAGCAGTTCTTC. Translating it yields CAWSVSGTYNEQFF.

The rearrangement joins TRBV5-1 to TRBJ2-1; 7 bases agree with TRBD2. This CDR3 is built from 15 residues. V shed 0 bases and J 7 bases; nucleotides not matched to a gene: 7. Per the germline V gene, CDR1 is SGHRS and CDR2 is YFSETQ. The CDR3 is CASSLGTAGGNEQFF. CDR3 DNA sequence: TGCGCCAGCAGCTTGGGCACCGCCGGGGGGAATGAGCAGTTCTTC.